Below are 2 T cell receptor beta chains sequenced from a single sample in a study of T cell responses to AZD1222 COVID-19 vaccine. Libraries were prepared by immunoSEQ multiplex PCR; TCRdb keeps only in-frame clonotypes and omits some of them. The table lists approximately 98,000 clones, around nine tenths of them singletons, with roughly 3.2% in the top ten. The input for sequencing was peripheral blood, taken on day 0 of MenACWY control vaccination. The source is an adult in good health.

This chain connects TRBV7-3 to TRBJ2-7, with D perhaps TRBD1 or TRBD2 (5 bases each). Germline loops: CDR1 SGHTA, CDR2 FQGTGA. V lost 5 bases to trimming and J lost 6 bases, with 17 bases between them. The CDR3 consists of 14 residues. As DNA, the CDR3 is TGTGCCAGCAGCAACTGGGACGGTGAACCCGAGCAGTACTTC. It yields the protein CASSNWDGEPEQYF. The full variable domain, its missing parts supplied by reference TRBV7-3 and TRBJ2-7, is GAGVSQTPSNKVTEKGKYVELRCDPISGHTALYWYRQSLGQGPEFLIYFQGTGAADDSGLPNDRFFAVRPEGSVSTLKIQRTERGDSAVYLCASSNWDGEPEQYFGPGTRLTVT.

The V gene is TRBV12-5, the J gene TRBJ2-3; unclear D gene. The CDR3 is 12 residues long. Germline values: CDR1 LGHNT, CDR2 FRNRAP. The ends were cut back, 4 bases at V and 2 bases at J, with 4 bases in the middle. CDR3 in amino acids: CASGYNTDTQYF. The CDR3 DNA reads TGTGCTAGTGGTTATAACACAGATACGCAGTATTTT.